The rows below give T cell receptor beta chains drawn from one sample of a study of shared clonotypes between healthy human individuals. TCRdb's table, derived via immunoSEQ multiplex PCR, lists solely in-frame clones and lacks some. The table records millions of clones, 85% to 95% of them present only once. The sequenced sample was naive CD8+ T cells from PBMCs. These TCRs come from a young man in good health. Some clones in this sample may be carry-over from other donors' samples. The CDR3 runs from the conserved cysteine through the conserved F or W. The order of the fields is V gene, J gene, D gene, clone size, CDR3 DNA, CDR3 protein. The D gene is left open where the match is weak. Size is stated for part of the rows, as once, few or many counts, or as a class when the clone is expanded.

v_gene: TRBV6-1; j_gene: TRBJ1-4; d_gene: -; abundance: -; CDR3nt: TGTGCCAGCAGTGAAGCGCTTCAAGGGGGGCTTAGTGAAAAACTGTTTTTT; CDR3aa: CASSEALQGGLSEKLFF
v_gene: TRBV6-1; j_gene: TRBJ2-2; d_gene: -; abundance: -; CDR3nt: TGTGCCAGCAGTGAAGCAACGCGGACCGGGGAGCTGTTTTTT; CDR3aa: CASSEATRTGELFF
v_gene: TRBV19; j_gene: TRBJ1-1; d_gene: -; abundance: -; CDR3nt: TGTGCCAGTAGTACTCCGCCTATAGGAGTAGACACTGAAGCTTTCTTT; CDR3aa: CASSTPPIGVDTEAFF
v_gene: TRBV10-2; j_gene: TRBJ1-3; d_gene: TRBD1; abundance: -; CDR3nt: TGCGCCAGCAGCCTAGGGACAGATAGAAACACCATATATTTT; CDR3aa: CASSLGTDRNTIYF
v_gene: TRBV7-9; j_gene: TRBJ1-5; d_gene: TRBD1; abundance: once; CDR3nt: TGTGCCAGCAGCTTAGCAGGGCACAGGGGGCAGCCCCAGCATTTT; CDR3aa: CASSLAGHRGQPQHF
v_gene: TRBV7-6; j_gene: TRBJ2-7; d_gene: TRBD1; abundance: -; CDR3nt: TGTGCCAGCAGCTTAGCAGGGGGCAGGTACGAGCAGTACTTC; CDR3aa: CASSLAGGRYEQYF
v_gene: TRBV19; j_gene: TRBJ2-3; d_gene: -; abundance: -; CDR3nt: TGTGCCAGTAGTATCCGACAGAAAGATACGCAGTATTTT; CDR3aa: CASSIRQKDTQYF
v_gene: TRBV15; j_gene: TRBJ2-3; d_gene: -; abundance: -; CDR3nt: TGTGCCACCAGCAGCCCCCCGGGCGATACGCAGTATTTT; CDR3aa: CATSSPPGDTQYF
v_gene: TRBV27; j_gene: TRBJ2-3; d_gene: TRBD2; abundance: -; CDR3nt: TGTGCCAGCAGTTATACGGGACTAGCGGGAGAGGGGGATACGCAGTATTTT; CDR3aa: CASSYTGLAGEGDTQYF
v_gene: TRBV19; j_gene: TRBJ1-4; d_gene: TRBD1; abundance: -; CDR3nt: TGTGCCAGTAGTGCTCGGGACAGGGAGGTTGAAAAACTGTTTTTT; CDR3aa: CASSARDREVEKLFF
v_gene: TRBV29-1; j_gene: TRBJ2-1; d_gene: TRBD1; abundance: -; CDR3nt: TGCAGCGTCATCTCCCGAGGGGGCTATGAGCAGTTCTTC; CDR3aa: CSVISRGGYEQFF
v_gene: TRBV28; j_gene: TRBJ2-7; d_gene: -; abundance: -; CDR3nt: TGTGCCAGCAGCCCGGACGTTTCGGGGGACGACTACGAGCAGTACTTC; CDR3aa: CASSPDVSGDDYEQYF
v_gene: TRBV9; j_gene: TRBJ1-5; d_gene: -; abundance: -; CDR3nt: TGTGCCAGCAGCAGTAACAGCGTCAATCAGCCCCAGCATTTT; CDR3aa: CASSSNSVNQPQHF
v_gene: TRBV4-2; j_gene: TRBJ2-7; d_gene: -; abundance: -; CDR3nt: TGTGCCAGCAGCCAAGCTAGCGCCTACGAGCAGTACTTC; CDR3aa: CASSQASAYEQYF
v_gene: TRBV6-1; j_gene: TRBJ1-4; d_gene: TRBD1; abundance: -; CDR3nt: TGTGCCAGCAGTGAAGCATGGGACAGGGGGATCGGTGAAAAACTGTTTTTT; CDR3aa: CASSEAWDRGIGEKLFF
v_gene: TRBV11-1; j_gene: TRBJ2-5; d_gene: -; abundance: -; CDR3nt: TGTGCCAGCAGCATCGCCCCCCAAGAGACCCAGTACTTC; CDR3aa: CASSIAPQETQYF
v_gene: TRBV9; j_gene: TRBJ1-1; d_gene: -; abundance: -; CDR3nt: TGTGCCAGCAGCGCCTGGACAGCTGGCCTTGAAGCTTTCTTT; CDR3aa: CASSAWTAGLEAFF
v_gene: TRBV4-1; j_gene: TRBJ1-2; d_gene: -; abundance: -; CDR3nt: TGCGCCAGCAGCCAAGATACGATGGCAGCCGCTGGCTACACCTTC; CDR3aa: CASSQDTMAAAGYTF
v_gene: TRBV7-9; j_gene: TRBJ1-4; d_gene: -; abundance: -; CDR3nt: TGTGCCAGCACCCGGAGGGGGGAGGATGAAAAACTGTTTTTT; CDR3aa: CASTRRGEDEKLFF
v_gene: TRBV14; j_gene: TRBJ1-2; d_gene: -; abundance: -; CDR3nt: TGTGCCAGCAGCCAATTTCGGGGGGCGATGTTTGGCTACACCTTC; CDR3aa: CASSQFRGAMFGYTF
v_gene: TRBV7-9; j_gene: TRBJ2-7; d_gene: -; abundance: -; CDR3nt: TGTGCCAGCAGCTGGGGGGAAGGCGAGCAGTACTTC; CDR3aa: CASSWGEGEQYF
v_gene: TRBV11-2; j_gene: TRBJ2-7; d_gene: -; abundance: -; CDR3nt: TGTGCCAGCAGCTTAGCGGGAGTAGGGTACGAGCAGTACTTC; CDR3aa: CASSLAGVGYEQYF
v_gene: TRBV4-2; j_gene: TRBJ2-7; d_gene: TRBD1; abundance: -; CDR3nt: TGTGCCAGCAGCCACGGACAGGGGAGCTACGAGCAGTACTTC; CDR3aa: CASSHGQGSYEQYF
v_gene: TRBV7-9; j_gene: TRBJ2-6; d_gene: TRBD1; abundance: -; CDR3nt: TGTGCCAGCAGCTTAGCGTGGGACAGGGGACCTGGGGCCAACGTCCTGACTTTC; CDR3aa: CASSLAWDRGPGANVLTF
v_gene: TRBV18; j_gene: TRBJ2-5; d_gene: TRBD1; abundance: -; CDR3nt: TGTGCCAGCACGAAAGACGGACAGGGGGAAGAGACCCAGTACTTC; CDR3aa: CASTKDGQGEETQYF
v_gene: TRBV21-1; j_gene: TRBJ2-7; d_gene: -; abundance: -; CDR3nt: TGTGCCCCCGGGACATATTACGACGAGCAGTACTTC; CDR3aa: CAPGTYYDEQYF
v_gene: TRBV4-3; j_gene: TRBJ2-7; d_gene: TRBD1; abundance: -; CDR3nt: TGCGCCAGCAGCCGACTACAGGGGGCAAAGGACGAGCAGTACTTC; CDR3aa: CASSRLQGAKDEQYF
v_gene: TRBV11-2; j_gene: TRBJ2-1; d_gene: -; abundance: -; CDR3nt: TGTGCCAGCAGCCTGGGGACCTCCGGACTCCTTTACAATGAGCAGTTCTTC; CDR3aa: CASSLGTSGLLYNEQFF
v_gene: TRBV5-6; j_gene: TRBJ2-7; d_gene: TRBD2; abundance: -; CDR3nt: TGTGCCAGCAGTCGACGGGGGGGAGACTACGAGCAGTACTTC; CDR3aa: CASSRRGGDYEQYF
v_gene: TRBV5-1; j_gene: TRBJ2-1; d_gene: -; abundance: -; CDR3nt: TGCGCCAGCAGCCTTTCCTACAATGAGCAGTTCTTC; CDR3aa: CASSLSYNEQFF
v_gene: TRBV27; j_gene: TRBJ2-3; d_gene: TRBD1; abundance: -; CDR3nt: TGTGCCAGCAGCTGGGGGACAGAACGCACAGATACGCAGTATTTT; CDR3aa: CASSWGTERTDTQYF
v_gene: TRBV27; j_gene: TRBJ2-1; d_gene: -; abundance: -; CDR3nt: TGTGCCAGCAGTTTTCTCCAGTACAATGAGCAGTTCTTC; CDR3aa: CASSFLQYNEQFF
v_gene: TRBV4-2; j_gene: TRBJ1-2; d_gene: -; abundance: -; CDR3nt: TGTGCCAGCAGCTCCTCGACAGAGGCGAGCACCTTC; CDR3aa: CASSSSTEASTF
v_gene: TRBV27; j_gene: TRBJ1-5; d_gene: -; abundance: few; CDR3nt: TGTGCCAGCAGTTTCGGGCAGGGATTTCAGCCCCAGCATTTT; CDR3aa: CASSFGQGFQPQHF
v_gene: TRBV18; j_gene: TRBJ1-5; d_gene: TRBD1; abundance: once; CDR3nt: TGTGCCAGCTCACCCACGGGACAGAATCAGCCCCAGCATTTT; CDR3aa: CASSPTGQNQPQHF
v_gene: TRBV5-6; j_gene: TRBJ1-1; d_gene: TRBD1; abundance: -; CDR3nt: TGTGCCAGCAGCTTTGGACAGGGGTGGACTGAAGCTTTCTTT; CDR3aa: CASSFGQGWTEAFF
v_gene: TRBV7-9; j_gene: TRBJ2-2; d_gene: TRBD2; abundance: -; CDR3nt: TGTGCCAGCACCTACCCGGGGGGCACCGGGGAGCTGTTTTTT; CDR3aa: CASTYPGGTGELFF
v_gene: TRBV2; j_gene: TRBJ2-7; d_gene: TRBD1; abundance: -; CDR3nt: TGTGCCAGCAAGACAGGACAGGGGGTCTTCTACGAGCAGTACTTC; CDR3aa: CASKTGQGVFYEQYF
v_gene: TRBV7-6; j_gene: TRBJ2-2; d_gene: TRBD2; abundance: -; CDR3nt: TGTGCCAGCAGCCACCCGGGACTAGCGGGAGAACAAAACACCGGGGAGCTGTTTTTT; CDR3aa: CASSHPGLAGEQNTGELFF
v_gene: TRBV11-2; j_gene: TRBJ2-1; d_gene: TRBD2; abundance: -; CDR3nt: TGTGCCAGCAGCACAACAGCGGCTAGCGGGAGCAGTGAGCAGTTCTTC; CDR3aa: CASSTTAASGSSEQFF
v_gene: TRBV15; j_gene: TRBJ2-3; d_gene: -; abundance: -; CDR3nt: TGTGCCACCAGCAGGATCTTTTTAGATACGCAGTATTTT; CDR3aa: CATSRIFLDTQYF
v_gene: TRBV7-9; j_gene: TRBJ2-1; d_gene: TRBD2; abundance: few; CDR3nt: TGTGCCAGCAGGCGGGAGCAGGACAATGAGCAGTTCTTC; CDR3aa: CASRREQDNEQFF
v_gene: TRBV18; j_gene: TRBJ2-1; d_gene: -; abundance: once; CDR3nt: TGTGCCAGCTCATCCCACTATCCTGGGGGTGACCGTCCCTACAATGAGCAGTTCTTC; CDR3aa: CASSSHYPGGDRPYNEQFF
v_gene: TRBV11-1; j_gene: TRBJ1-4; d_gene: -; abundance: -; CDR3nt: TGTGCCAGCAGCTCCTCCCGGGAAAAACTGTTTTTT; CDR3aa: CASSSSREKLFF